This TCR beta chain was captured by sequencing in a study of blood T cell repertoires in COVID-19. Study summary: PBMCs, B-cell-depleted T cells, or T cells provided the cDNA or gDNA that made up the material.

Source study methods: Reference gene primer amplification yielded estimated nucleated cell counts. TCRdb keeps only in-frame clones here, not all; method: immunoSEQ multiplex PCR. V and J calls and clone size follow that table, whereas D and trimming were derived from the DNA. The table shows about 190,000 clones, with around 79% occurring only once. J was trimmed by 6 bases and V by 3 bases; bases with no gene match: 8. From germline, CDR1 is SGHDT and CDR2 YYEEEE. The CDR3 is 15 residues long. The TCR sequence derives from a woman aged 50 to 60 with acute or convalescent COVID-19. The sequenced material came from peripheral blood. V gene TRBV5-6 combines with J gene TRBJ2-7, with 11 nucleotides matching TRBD1. The CDR3 reads CASSSLGQGASEQYF. The CDR3 DNA sequence: TGTGCCAGCAGCTCTCTCGGACAGGGGGCGTCCGAGCAGTACTTC.